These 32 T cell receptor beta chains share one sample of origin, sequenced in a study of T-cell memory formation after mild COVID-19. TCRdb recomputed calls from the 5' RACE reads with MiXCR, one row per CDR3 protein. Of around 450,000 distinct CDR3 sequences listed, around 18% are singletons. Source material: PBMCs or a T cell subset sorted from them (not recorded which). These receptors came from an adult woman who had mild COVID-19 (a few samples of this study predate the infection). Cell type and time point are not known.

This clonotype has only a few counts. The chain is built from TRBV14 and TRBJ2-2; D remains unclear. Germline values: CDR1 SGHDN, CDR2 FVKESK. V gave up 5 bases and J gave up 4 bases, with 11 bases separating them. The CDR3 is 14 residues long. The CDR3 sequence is CASSGTLSTGELFF. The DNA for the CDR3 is TGTGCCAGCAGCGGTACACTTAGCACCGGGGAGCTGTTTTTT.

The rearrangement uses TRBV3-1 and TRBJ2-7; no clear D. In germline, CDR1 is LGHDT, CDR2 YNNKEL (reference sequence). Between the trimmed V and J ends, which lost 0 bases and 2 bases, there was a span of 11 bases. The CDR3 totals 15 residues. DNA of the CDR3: TGTGCCAGCAGCCAAGATCGAGCTAGGGCCTACGAGCAGTACTTC. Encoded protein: CASSQDRARAYEQYF.

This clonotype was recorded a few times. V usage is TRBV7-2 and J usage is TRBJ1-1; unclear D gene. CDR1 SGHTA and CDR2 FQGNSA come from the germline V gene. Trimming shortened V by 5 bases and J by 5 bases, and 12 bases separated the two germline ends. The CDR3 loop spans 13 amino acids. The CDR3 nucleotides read TGTGCCAGCAGCCCCCGGACGGTTACTGAAGCTTTCTTT. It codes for CASSPRTVTEAFF.

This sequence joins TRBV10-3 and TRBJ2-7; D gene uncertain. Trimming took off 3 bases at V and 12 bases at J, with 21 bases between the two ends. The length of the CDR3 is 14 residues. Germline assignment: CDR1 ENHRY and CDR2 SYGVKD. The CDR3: CAISEPFPLTGWYF. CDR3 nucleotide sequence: TGTGCCATCAGTGAACCTTTCCCTTTGACCGGATGGTACTTC.

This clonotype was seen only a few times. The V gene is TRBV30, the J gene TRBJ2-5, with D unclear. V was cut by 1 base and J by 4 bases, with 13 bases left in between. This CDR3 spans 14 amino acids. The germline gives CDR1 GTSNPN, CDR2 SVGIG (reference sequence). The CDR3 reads CAWSGRALGETQYF. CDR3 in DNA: TGTGCCTGGAGTGGTCGGGCGCTCGGAGAGACCCAGTACTTC.

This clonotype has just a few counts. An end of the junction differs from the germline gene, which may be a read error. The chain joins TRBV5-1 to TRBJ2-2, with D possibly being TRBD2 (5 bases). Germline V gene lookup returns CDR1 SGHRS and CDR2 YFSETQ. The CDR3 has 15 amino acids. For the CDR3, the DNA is TGCGCCAGCAGCCGCATGAACCCGAACACCGGGGAGATGTTTTTT. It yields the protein CASSRMNPNTGEMFF.

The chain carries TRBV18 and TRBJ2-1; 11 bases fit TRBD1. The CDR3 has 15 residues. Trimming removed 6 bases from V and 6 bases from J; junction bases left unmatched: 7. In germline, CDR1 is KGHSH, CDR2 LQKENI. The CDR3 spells CASSNLGTGGNEQFF. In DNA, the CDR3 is TGTGCCAGCTCGAACCTGGGGACAGGGGGCAATGAGCAGTTCTTC.

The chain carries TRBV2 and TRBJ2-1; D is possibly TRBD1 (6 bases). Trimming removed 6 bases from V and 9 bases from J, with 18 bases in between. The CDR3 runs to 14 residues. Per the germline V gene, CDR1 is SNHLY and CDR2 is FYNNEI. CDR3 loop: CASRGDGQIGEQFF. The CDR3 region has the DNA TGTGCCAGCAGGGGGGACGGACAGATTGGTGAGCAGTTCTTC.

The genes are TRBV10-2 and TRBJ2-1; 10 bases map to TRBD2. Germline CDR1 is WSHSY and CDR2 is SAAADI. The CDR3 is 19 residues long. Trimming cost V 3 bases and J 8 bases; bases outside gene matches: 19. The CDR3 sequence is CASSDPASGRDPRLYEQFF. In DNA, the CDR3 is TGCGCCAGCAGTGATCCTGCTAGCGGGAGAGACCCCAGACTATATGAGCAGTTCTTC.

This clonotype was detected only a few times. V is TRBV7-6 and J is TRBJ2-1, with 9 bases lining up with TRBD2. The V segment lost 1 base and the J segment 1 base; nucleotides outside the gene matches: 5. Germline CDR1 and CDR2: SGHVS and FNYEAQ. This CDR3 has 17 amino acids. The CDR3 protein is CASSLGGLAGSYNEQFF. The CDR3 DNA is TGTGCCAGCAGCTTAGGGGGGCTAGCGGGATCCTACAATGAGCAGTTCTTC.

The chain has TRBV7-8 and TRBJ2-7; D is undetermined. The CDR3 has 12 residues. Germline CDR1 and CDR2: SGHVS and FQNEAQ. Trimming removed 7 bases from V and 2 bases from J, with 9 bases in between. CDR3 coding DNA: TGTGCCAGCACGGATAGAACCTACGAGCAGTACTTC. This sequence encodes CASTDRTYEQYF.

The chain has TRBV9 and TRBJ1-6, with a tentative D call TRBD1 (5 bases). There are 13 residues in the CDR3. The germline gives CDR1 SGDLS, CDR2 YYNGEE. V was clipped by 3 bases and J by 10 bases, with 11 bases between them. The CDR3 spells CASSATRESPLHF. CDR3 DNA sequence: TGTGCCAGCAGCGCGACCAGGGAATCACCCCTCCACTTT.

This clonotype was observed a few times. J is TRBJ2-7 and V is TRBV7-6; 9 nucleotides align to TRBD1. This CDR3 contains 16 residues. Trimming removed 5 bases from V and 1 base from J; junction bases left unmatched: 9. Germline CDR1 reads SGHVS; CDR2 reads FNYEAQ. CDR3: CASSPGQGQFSYEQYF. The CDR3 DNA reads TGTGCCAGCAGCCCGGGACAGGGCCAATTTTCCTACGAGCAGTACTTC.

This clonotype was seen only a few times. CDR3 in amino acids: CSGSQGEGYGYTF. CDR3 DNA: TGCAGCGGCTCCCAGGGGGAAGGCTATGGCTACACCTTC. This chain connects TRBV29-1 to TRBJ1-2; 7 bases are a match to TRBD1. Trimming took 7 bases from V and 4 from J; bases not matched to a gene: 9. CDR3 length equals 13 residues. CDR1 and CDR2 from the germline V gene are SQVTM and ANQGSEA.

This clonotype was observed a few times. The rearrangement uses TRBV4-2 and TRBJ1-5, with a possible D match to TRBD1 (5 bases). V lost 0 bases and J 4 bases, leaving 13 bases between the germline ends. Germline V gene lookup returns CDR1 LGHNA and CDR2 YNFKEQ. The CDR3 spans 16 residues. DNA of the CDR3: TGTGCCAGCAGCCAAGACGGCAGGGAGGTGAATCAGCCCCAGCATTTT. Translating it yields CASSQDGREVNQPQHF.

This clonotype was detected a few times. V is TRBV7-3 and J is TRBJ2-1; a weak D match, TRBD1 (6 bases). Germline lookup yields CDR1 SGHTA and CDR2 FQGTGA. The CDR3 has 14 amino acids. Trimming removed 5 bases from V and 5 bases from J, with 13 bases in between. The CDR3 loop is CASSPFTGHNEQFF. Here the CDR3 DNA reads TGTGCCAGCAGCCCATTTACAGGGCACAATGAGCAGTTCTTC.

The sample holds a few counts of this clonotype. CDR3 in amino acids: CASGQVANTEAFF. CDR3 DNA sequence: TGTGCCAGCGGACAGGTTGCAAACACTGAAGCTTTCTTT. The chain uses TRBV28 and TRBJ1-1; 7 bases fit TRBD1. With V trimmed by 8 bases and J by 2 bases, 5 bases remained unmatched. CDR3 size: 13 residues. Germline CDR1 and CDR2: MDHEN and SYDVKM.

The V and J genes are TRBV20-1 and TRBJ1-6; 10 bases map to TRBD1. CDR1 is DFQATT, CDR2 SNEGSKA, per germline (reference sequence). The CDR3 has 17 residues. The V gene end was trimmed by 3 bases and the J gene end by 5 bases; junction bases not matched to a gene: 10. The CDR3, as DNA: TGCAGTGCTAGCGGGACAGGGGAAGTACTGGATAATTCACCCCTCCACTTT. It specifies CSASGTGEVLDNSPLHF.

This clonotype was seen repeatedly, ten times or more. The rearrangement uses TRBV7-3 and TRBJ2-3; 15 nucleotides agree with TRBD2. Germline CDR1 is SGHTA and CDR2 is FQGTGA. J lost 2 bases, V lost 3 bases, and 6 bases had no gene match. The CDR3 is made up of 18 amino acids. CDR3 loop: CASSLGLAGGLFTDTQYF. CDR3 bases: TGTGCCAGCAGCTTGGGACTAGCGGGAGGCCTTTTCACAGATACGCAGTATTTT.

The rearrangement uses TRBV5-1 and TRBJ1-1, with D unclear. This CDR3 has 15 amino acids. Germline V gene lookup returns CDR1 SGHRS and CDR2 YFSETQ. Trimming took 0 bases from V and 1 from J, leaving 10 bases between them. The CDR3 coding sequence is TGCGCCAGCAGCTTGGTATTCTCAGGGAACACTGAAGCTTTCTTT. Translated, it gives CASSLVFSGNTEAFF. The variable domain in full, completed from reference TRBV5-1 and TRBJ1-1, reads KAGVTQTPRYLIKTRGQQVTLSCSPISGHRSVSWYQQTPGQGLQFLFEYFSETQRNKGNFPGRFSGRQFSNSRSEMNVSTLELGDSALYLCASSLVFSGNTEAFFGQGTRLTVV.

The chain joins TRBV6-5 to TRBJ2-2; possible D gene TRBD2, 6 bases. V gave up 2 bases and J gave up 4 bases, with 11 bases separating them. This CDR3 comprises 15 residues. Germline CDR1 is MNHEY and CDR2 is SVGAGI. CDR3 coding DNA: TGTGCCAGCAGTTACAGCGAGGGAGGCACCGGGGAGCTGTTTTTT. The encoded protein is CASSYSEGGTGELFF.

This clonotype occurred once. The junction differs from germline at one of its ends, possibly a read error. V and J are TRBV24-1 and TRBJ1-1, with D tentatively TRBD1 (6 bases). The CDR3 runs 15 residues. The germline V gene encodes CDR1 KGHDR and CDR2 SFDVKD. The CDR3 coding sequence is TGTGCCACCAGAGATTCACTGGGGGCGAACACTGAAGCTTTCTTT. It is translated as CATRDSLGANTEAFF.

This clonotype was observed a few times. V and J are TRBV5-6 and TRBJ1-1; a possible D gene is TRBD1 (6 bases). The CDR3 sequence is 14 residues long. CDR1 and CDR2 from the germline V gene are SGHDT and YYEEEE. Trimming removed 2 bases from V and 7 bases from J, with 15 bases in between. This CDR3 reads CASSLTSRGSEAFF. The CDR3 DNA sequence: TGTGCCAGCAGCTTAACGTCCAGGGGTAGTGAAGCTTTCTTT.

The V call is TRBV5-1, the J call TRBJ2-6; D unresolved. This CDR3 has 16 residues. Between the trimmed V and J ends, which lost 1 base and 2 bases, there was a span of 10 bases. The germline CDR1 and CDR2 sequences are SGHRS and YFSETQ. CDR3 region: CASSLRVGAGANVLTF. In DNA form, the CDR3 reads TGCGCCAGCAGCTTGAGGGTTGGAGCTGGGGCCAACGTCCTGACTTTC.

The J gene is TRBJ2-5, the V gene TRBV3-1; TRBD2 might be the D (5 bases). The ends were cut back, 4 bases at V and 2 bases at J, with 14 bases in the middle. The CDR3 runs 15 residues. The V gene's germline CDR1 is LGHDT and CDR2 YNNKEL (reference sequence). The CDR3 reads CASSRPSGFQETQYF. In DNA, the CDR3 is TGTGCCAGCAGCCGACCGTCGGGGTTTCAAGAGACCCAGTACTTC.

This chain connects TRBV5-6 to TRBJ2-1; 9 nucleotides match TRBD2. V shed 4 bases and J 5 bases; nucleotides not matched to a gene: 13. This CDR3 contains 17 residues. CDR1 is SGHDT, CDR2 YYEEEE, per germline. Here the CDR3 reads CASSPTAGRGGHNEQFF. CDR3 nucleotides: TGTGCCAGCAGCCCTACCGCGGGGCGGGGGGGCCACAATGAGCAGTTCTTC.

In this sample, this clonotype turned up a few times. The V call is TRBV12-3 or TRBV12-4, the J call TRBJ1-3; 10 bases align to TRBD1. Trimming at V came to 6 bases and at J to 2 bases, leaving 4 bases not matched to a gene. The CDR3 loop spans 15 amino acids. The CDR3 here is CASSSGTGAGNTIYF. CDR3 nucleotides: TGTGCCAGCAGCTCCGGGACAGGGGCTGGAAACACCATATATTTT.

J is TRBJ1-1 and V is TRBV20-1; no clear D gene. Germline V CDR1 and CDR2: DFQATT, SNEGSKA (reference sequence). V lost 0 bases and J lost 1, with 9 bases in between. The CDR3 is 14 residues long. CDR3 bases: TGCAGTGCTAGAGATGGGCGGGGGAACACTGAAGCTTTCTTT. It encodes CSARDGRGNTEAFF.

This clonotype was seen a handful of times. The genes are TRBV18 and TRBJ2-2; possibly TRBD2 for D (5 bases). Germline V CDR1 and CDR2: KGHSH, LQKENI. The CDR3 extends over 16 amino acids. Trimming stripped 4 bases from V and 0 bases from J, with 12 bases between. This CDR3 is CASSLSAAANTGELFF. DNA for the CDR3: TGTGCCAGCTCACTATCAGCGGCTGCGAACACCGGGGAGCTGTTTTTT.

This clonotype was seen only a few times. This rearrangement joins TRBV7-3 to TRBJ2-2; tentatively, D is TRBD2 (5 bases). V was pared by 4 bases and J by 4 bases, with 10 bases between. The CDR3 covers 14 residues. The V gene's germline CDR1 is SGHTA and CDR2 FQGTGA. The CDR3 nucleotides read TGTGCCAGCAGCTCTCTAGCTAGCACCGGGGAGCTGTTTTTT. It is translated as CASSSLASTGELFF. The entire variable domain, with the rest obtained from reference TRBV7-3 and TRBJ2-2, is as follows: GAGVSQTPSNKVTEKGKYVELRCDPISGHTALYWYRQSLGQGPEFLIYFQGTGAADDSGLPNDRFFAVRPEGSVSTLKIQRTERGDSAVYLCASSSLASTGELFFGEGSRLTVL.

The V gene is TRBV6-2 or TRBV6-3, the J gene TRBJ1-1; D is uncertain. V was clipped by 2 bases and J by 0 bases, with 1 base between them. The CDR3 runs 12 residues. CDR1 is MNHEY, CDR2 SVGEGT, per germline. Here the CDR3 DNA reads TGTGCCAGCAGTTACCTGAACACTGAAGCTTTCTTT. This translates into CASSYLNTEAFF.

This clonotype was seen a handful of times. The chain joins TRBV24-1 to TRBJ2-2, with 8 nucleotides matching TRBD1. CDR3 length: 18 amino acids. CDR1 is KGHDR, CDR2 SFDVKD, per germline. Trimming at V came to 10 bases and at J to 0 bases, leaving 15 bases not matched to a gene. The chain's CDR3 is CATNCMPGGTPNTGELFF. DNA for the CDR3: TGTGCCACAAACTGCATGCCAGGGGGCACACCGAACACCGGGGAGCTGTTTTTT.